This TCR beta chain comes out of a study of T cell changes during pregnancy in multiple sclerosis. This clone was picked up a small number of times. Here immunoSEQ multiplex PCR was the method, and the copy in TCRdb shows in-frame clones only, minus some. Here the sample spans some 51,000 clones, almost 95% being singletons. This receptor was identified in a female donor with multiple sclerosis, enrolled in a pregnancy study. The sample was CD8+ T cells from peripheral blood mononuclear cells, taken in the first trimester of pregnancy.

For the CDR3, the DNA is TGTGCCAGCAGCTACGACAGGGAGATCCCTGAAGCTTTCTTT. Amino acid sequence: CASSYDREIPEAFF. V is TRBV13 and J is TRBJ1-1, with 7 bases fitting TRBD1. CDR3 length equals 14 residues. J lost 6 bases, V lost 4 bases, and 8 bases had no gene match. Germline V lookup: CDR1 PRHDT, CDR2 FYEKMQ (reference sequence).